Presented here are 18 T cell receptor beta chains from one specimen sequenced in a study of Graves' ophthalmopathy and Graves' hyperthyroidism. TCR beta CDR3 regions were amplified from RNA transcripts. First-round RT-PCR used HTBI primers; second-round multiplex PCR followed. TCRdb processed the multiplex PCR reads anew with MiXCR; each CDR3 protein has one entry. Found here are over a million distinct CDR3 sequences, about 38% of them singletons; the top ten hold around 10%. Sequencing was carried out using peripheral blood or thyroid tissue (not recorded which). Source of these receptors: an adult man with Graves' hyperthyroidism.

This clonotype was counted once. This could be a read error, since a much larger clone is one nucleotide away. This chain joins TRBV20-1 and TRBJ2-5, with 8 positions matching TRBD1. This CDR3 has 15 residues. Germline V gene data show CDR1 as DFQATT and CDR2 as SNEGSKA (reference sequence). V lost 0 bases, J lost 5 bases, and 8 bases stayed unmatched. In DNA, the CDR3 is TGCAGTGCTAGAGATTCGACAGGGGTTTGGGAGACCCAGTACTTC. Its translation is CSARDSTGVWETQYF.

This chain connects TRBV5-6 to TRBJ2-2, with D tentatively TRBD1 (5 bases). There are 13 residues in the CDR3. Germline V gives CDR1 SGHDT, CDR2 YYEEEE. Trimming shortened V by 1 base and J by 10 bases, and 11 bases separated the two germline ends. CDR3 nucleotides: TGTGCCAGCAGCTTGACGACAGTGTCGGAGCTGTTTTTT. This codes for CASSLTTVSELFF.

The gene calls are TRBV7-8 and TRBJ2-5; 7 nucleotides align to TRBD2. Germline CDR1 is SGHVS and CDR2 is FQNEAQ. The CDR3 is made up of 14 amino acids. V shed 5 bases, J shed 5 bases, and the junction held 8 bases outside the gene matches. The CDR3 coding sequence is TGTGCCAGCAGCCCCACCGGGACTACGGAGACCCAGTACTTC. Translated: CASSPTGTTETQYF.

This clonotype was observed many times. V usage is TRBV5-6 and J usage is TRBJ1-1; D gene ambiguous. The germline V and J ends were trimmed by 0 bases and 5 bases, with 14 bases remaining between them. CDR1 and CDR2 (germline): SGHDT, YYEEEE. There are 15 residues in the CDR3. The CDR3 sequence is CASSLGWVSWTEAFF. In nucleotides, the CDR3 is TGTGCCAGCAGCTTGGGATGGGTTTCGTGGACTGAAGCTTTCTTT.

This clonotype was recorded many times. This chain joins TRBV12-3 or TRBV12-4 and TRBJ2-5, with a possible D match to TRBD2 (6 bases). The CDR3 covers 14 residues. With 6 bases removed from V and 0 bases from J, the gap between germline ends came to 11 bases. In DNA, the CDR3 is TGTGCCAGCAGCGCAGGAGGGTACCAAGAGACCCAGTACTTC. Its protein is CASSAGGYQETQYF.

The chain combines TRBV7-8 with TRBJ2-7; 10 nucleotides match TRBD2. Germline CDR1 is SGHVS and CDR2 is FQNEAQ. The CDR3 runs 16 residues. V lost 3 bases and J lost 2; bases outside the gene matches: 7. The CDR3 here is CASSFLAGGLTYEQYF. As DNA, the CDR3 is TGTGCCAGCAGCTTCTTAGCGGGGGGCCTAACCTACGAGCAGTACTTC.

This clonotype was observed many times. The chain couples TRBV2 to TRBJ1-5, with TRBD1 matching 7 bases. This CDR3 contains 13 residues. Losses at the gene ends were 10 bases for V and 3 bases for J; bases not matched to a gene: 6. Germline V lookup: CDR1 SNHLY, CDR2 FYNNEI. This chain's CDR3 is CATRDRNNQPQHF. CDR3 in DNA: TGTGCCACTAGGGACAGAAACAATCAGCCCCAGCATTTT.

This clonotype was seen many times. The chain links TRBV29-1 to TRBJ2-7, with D tentatively TRBD2 (5 bases). Germline-derived CDR1 and CDR2 are SQVTM and ANQGSEA. CDR3 size: 13 residues. The V gene lost 5 bases and the J gene lost 1 base, with 12 bases spanning the gap. CDR3 in amino acids: CSVLSSRSYEQYF. CDR3 nucleotide sequence: TGCAGCGTTCTATCTAGCCGATCCTACGAGCAGTACTTC.

The rearrangement uses TRBV29-1 and TRBJ2-7, with D possibly being TRBD1 or TRBD2 (6 bases each). The germline CDR1 and CDR2 sequences are SQVTM and ANQGSEA. V was pared by 4 bases and J by 3 bases, with 16 bases between. The CDR3 runs 14 residues. The DNA of the CDR3 is TGCAGCGTTGCGGCAGGTGGGGGGCACTACGAGCAGTACTTC. It encodes CSVAAGGGHYEQYF.

There are many counts of this clonotype. The chain is built from TRBV7-9 and TRBJ2-7; no firm D call. CDR1 SEHNR and CDR2 FQNEAQ come from the germline V gene (reference sequence). The CDR3 runs 16 residues. The V gene lost 3 bases and the J gene lost 1 base, with 16 bases spanning the gap. The CDR3 sequence is CASSFGSLLVSYEQYF. CDR3 nucleotide sequence: TGTGCCAGCAGCTTCGGTTCACTGTTGGTTTCCTACGAGCAGTACTTC. Based on the CDR3 plus reference TRBV7-9 and TRBJ2-7, the full variable domain is DTGVSQNPRHKITKRGQNVTFRCDPISEHNRLYWYRQTLGQGPEFLTYFQNEAQLEKSRLLSDRFSAERPKGSFSTLEIQRTEQGDSAMYLCASSFGSLLVSYEQYFGPGTRLTVT.

Points on this clonotype: Just one base apart from a much larger clone, this may be a read error. The chain employs TRBV4-2 and TRBJ1-6; no reliable D call. V lost 3 bases to trimming and J lost 8 bases, with 14 bases between them. Germline CDR1 is LGHNA and CDR2 is YNFKEQ. This CDR3 has 15 residues. CDR3 amino acids: CASSQEQEIDSPLHF. In DNA form, the CDR3 reads TGTGCCAGCAGCCAGGAGCAGGAGATCGATTCACCCCTCCACTTT.

Many counts were recorded for this clonotype. The chain links TRBV7-2 to TRBJ1-1; TRBD1 is a possible D gene (6 bases). The ends were cut back, 5 bases at V and 1 base at J, with 11 bases in the middle. CDR1 is SGHTA, CDR2 FQGNSA, per germline. The CDR3 extends over 14 amino acids. The CDR3 region is CASSLRGSNTEAFF. The CDR3 DNA reads TGTGCCAGCAGCCTCAGGGGTTCGAACACTGAAGCTTTCTTT. Full variable domain (remainder filled in from reference TRBV7-2 and TRBJ1-1): GAGVSQSPSNKVTEKGKDVELRCDPISGHTALYWYRQSLGQGLEFLIYFQGNSAPDKSGLPSDRFSAERTGGSVSTLTIQRTQQEDSAVYLCASSLRGSNTEAFFGQGTRLTVV.

This clonotype was counted only a few times. V usage is TRBV9 and J usage is TRBJ2-7; 8 nucleotides agree with TRBD2. Germline loops: CDR1 SGDLS, CDR2 YYNGEE. CDR3 length: 16 amino acids. J lost 5 bases, V lost 4 bases, and 14 bases had no gene match. The CDR3 here is CASSPKVLSGSDEQYF. CDR3 sequence (DNA): TGTGCCAGCAGCCCCAAGGTACTCAGCGGGAGCGACGAGCAGTACTTC.

The chain recombines TRBV7-3 with TRBJ2-7; 8 bases align to TRBD2. The V gene end was trimmed by 2 bases and the J gene end by 2 bases; junction bases not matched to a gene: 5. The CDR3 spans 15 residues. Germline CDR1 SGHTA, CDR2 FQGTGA. In DNA form, the CDR3 reads TGTGCCAGCAGCTTAGGCGGGGGGCTTGCCTACGAGCAGTACTTC. Its translation: CASSLGGGLAYEQYF.

There are many counts of this clonotype. The CDR3: CAISESVASPSSYEQYF. The CDR3 coding sequence is TGTGCCATCAGTGAGTCCGTGGCTAGCCCTAGCTCCTACGAGCAGTACTTC. The chain couples TRBV10-3 to TRBJ2-7, with D possibly TRBD2 on 5 matching bases. Germline CDR1 is ENHRY and CDR2 is SYGVKD. The CDR3 consists of 17 residues. V lost 0 bases, J lost 0 bases, and 15 bases lay in between.

This clonotype was observed a handful of times. The V and J genes are TRBV7-8 and TRBJ1-5; no reliable D call. V lost 5 bases, J lost 3 bases, and 14 bases lay in between. Germline CDR1 SGHVS, CDR2 FQNEAQ. The CDR3 covers 15 residues. The CDR3 DNA sequence: TGTGCCAGCAGCCCGTGGCAGAAAACCAATCAGCCCCAGCATTTT. As protein: CASSPWQKTNQPQHF.

The genes are TRBV9 and TRBJ1-2; 9 nucleotides match TRBD1. V dropped 2 bases and J dropped 1; count of bases not matched to a gene: 9. Germline loops: CDR1 SGDLS, CDR2 YYNGEE. This CDR3 spans 17 amino acids. This chain's CDR3 is CASSVPGQGDVNYGYTF. The CDR3 DNA reads as TGTGCCAGCAGCGTGCCGGGACAGGGAGATGTTAACTATGGCTACACCTTC.

This clonotype came up a few times. The chain recombines TRBV7-2 with TRBJ1-2; D may be TRBD1 (6 bases). CDR1 and CDR2 from the germline V gene are SGHTA and FQGNSA. The CDR3 contains 12 residues. Trimming stripped 5 bases from V and 6 bases from J, with 10 bases between. The CDR3: CASSNRVHGYTF. The CDR3 coding sequence is TGTGCCAGCAGCAACAGGGTACATGGCTACACCTTC. The full variable domain, with the rest looked up from reference TRBV7-2 and TRBJ1-2, is GAGVSQSPSNKVTEKGKDVELRCDPISGHTALYWYRQSLGQGLEFLIYFQGNSAPDKSGLPSDRFSAERTGGSVSTLTIQRTQQEDSAVYLCASSNRVHGYTFGSGTRLTVV.